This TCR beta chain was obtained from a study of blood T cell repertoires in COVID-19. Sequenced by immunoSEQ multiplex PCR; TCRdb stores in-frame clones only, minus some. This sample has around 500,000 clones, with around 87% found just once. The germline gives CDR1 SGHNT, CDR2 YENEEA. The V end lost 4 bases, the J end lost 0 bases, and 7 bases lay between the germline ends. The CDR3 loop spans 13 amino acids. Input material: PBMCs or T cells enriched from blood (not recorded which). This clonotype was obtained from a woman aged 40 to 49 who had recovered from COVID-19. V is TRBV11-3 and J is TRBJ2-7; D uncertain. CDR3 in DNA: TGTGCCAGCAGCTATCGAGGCTCCTACGAGCAGTACTTC. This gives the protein CASSYRGSYEQYF.